This record concerns one T cell receptor (beta chain) sequence. The germline CDR1 and CDR2 sequences are SSHAT and FNYEAQ (reference sequence). The CDR3 consists of 14 residues. V was shortened by 5 bases and J by 7 bases, with 14 bases between the two germline ends. The source of the sample is a study of naive and memory T cell subsets. The beta constant-region primer was an equimolar mix of two oligonucleotides covering TRBC1 and TRBC2. TCRdb used MiXCR to reprocess the UMI-ligation and nested PCR reads, holding one entry per CDR3 protein. The table has under 150,000 distinct CDR3 sequences, over 15% seen once.

Sequenced sample: naive CD4+ T cells from blood. The TCR originated in a human donor in good health. The V and J genes are TRBV7-7 and TRBJ1-4; D unclear. The CDR3 loop is CASSAGSRGEKLFF. In DNA, the CDR3 is TGTGCCAGCAGCGCGGGGAGTCGGGGTGAAAAACTGTTTTTT.